In this sample, the clone carrying this TCR beta chain turned up a few times. The CDR3 spans 14 residues. Germline loops: CDR1 LNHDA, CDR2 SQIVND (reference sequence). V shed 9 bases and J 8 bases; nucleotides not matched to a gene: 8. TCRdb processed the RT-PCR reads anew with MiXCR; each CDR3 protein has one entry. The table shows a few hundred thousand distinct CDR3 sequences, with approximately 7.2% occurring only once. These data are taken from a study of response to subunit inactivated influenza vaccine. The sample consisted of PBMCs from blood, taken roughly 24 months after vaccination. The chain uses TRBV19 and TRBJ1-6; TRBD1 agrees at 9 bases. The clonotype originates from a man aged 45 to 70 who received an inactivated influenza vaccine. CDR3 nucleotide sequence: TGTGCCAGCAGAACCGGGACAGGGCATTCACCCCTCCACTTT. Translating gives CASRTGTGHSPLHF.